This is a list of T cell receptor beta chains from one sample in a study of T cells after posttransplantation cyclophosphamide. Clones were read by immunoSEQ multiplex PCR, and TCRdb kept only the in-frame ones, dropping some. This table has about 11,000 clones, more than 80% appearing once. Source: PBMCs, taken after allogeneic stem cell transplant with posttransplant cyclophosphamide. These TCRs come from a female patient in her fifties or sixties who received an allogeneic stem cell transplant from a related donor, was CMV-positive, and had no GVHD. Some of the T cells may derive from the graft donor. Each CDR3 is given with its conserved first and last residue. A D gene is named only where the DNA matches it firmly. Expanded clones are given a class, and other clones once, few, many or no size at all.

TRBJ2-5 | - | - | TRBV5-8 | CASSLVVGEETQYF | TGTGCCAGCAGCTTGGTGGTCGGAGAAGAGACCCAGTACTTC
TRBJ2-3 | - | - | TRBV10-3 | CAISELRADTQYF | TGTGCCATCAGTGAGCTCCGAGCAGATACGCAGTATTTT
TRBJ1-1 | - | - | TRBV29-1 | CSVKTTGTNTEAFF | TGCAGCGTAAAAACGACAGGTACGAACACTGAAGCTTTCTTT
TRBJ2-7 | TRBD1 | - | TRBV11-3 | CASSLGGQELEQYF | TGTGCCAGCAGCTTGGGGGGACAGGAGCTCGAGCAGTACTTC
TRBJ2-3 | - | few | TRBV11-2 | CASSFEGRRSTDTQYF | TGTGCCAGCAGCTTTGAGGGCAGAAGATCGACAGATACGCAGTATTTT
TRBJ1-1 | - | - | TRBV5-1 | CASSRREADTEAFF | TGCGCCAGCAGCAGGAGGGAAGCCGACACTGAAGCTTTCTTT
TRBJ2-5 | TRBD1 | - | TRBV19 | CASSIRDRRETQYF | TGTGCCAGTAGTATCCGGGACAGGCGAGAGACCCAGTACTTC
TRBJ1-2 | - | - | TRBV6-6 | CASSTREDGYTF | TGTGCCAGCAGTACCAGGGAAGATGGCTACACCTTC
TRBJ1-2 | - | - | TRBV28 | CASRATRTEHGYTF | TGTGCCAGCAGGGCCACAAGGACTGAACATGGCTACACCTTC
TRBJ2-7 | - | - | TRBV5-4 | CASSLRGSYEQYF | TGTGCCAGCAGCCTCCGGGGCTCCTACGAGCAGTACTTC
TRBJ1-2 | - | - | TRBV6-5 | CASSDSRGRDGYTF | TGTGCCAGCAGTGATTCAAGGGGAAGGGATGGCTACACCTTC
TRBJ1-6 | - | - | TRBV25-1 | CASTRANSPLHF | TGTGCCAGCACCAGGGCTAATTCACCCCTCCACTTT
TRBJ2-7 | TRBD2 | - | TRBV4-2 | CASSILTSGASYEQYF | TGTGCCAGCAGCATACTAACTAGCGGGGCTTCCTACGAGCAGTACTTC
TRBJ1-1 | TRBD1 | - | TRBV6-5 | CASNLRQGGFTEAFF | TGTGCCAGCAACCTACGACAGGGGGGATTCACTGAAGCTTTCTTT
TRBJ2-1 | TRBD2 | - | TRBV9 | CASSALAGLNNEQFF | TGTGCCAGCAGCGCTCTAGCGGGTCTTAACAATGAGCAGTTCTTC
TRBJ2-2 | - | - | TRBV5-1 | CASSLATGTGELFF | TGCGCCAGCAGCCTAGCCACGGGCACCGGGGAGCTGTTTTTT
TRBJ1-2 | TRBD1 | - | TRBV5-1 | CASRSPSTGNTNYGYTF | TGCGCCAGCCGTTCCCCCTCGACAGGGAACACTAACTATGGCTACACCTTC
TRBJ1-1 | TRBD1 | - | TRBV5-5 | CASSLTGGDTEAFF | TGTGCCAGCAGCTTGACAGGGGGGGACACTGAAGCTTTCTTT
TRBJ1-4 | TRBD1 | - | TRBV5-8 | CASSRFLQGMATNEKLFF | TGTGCCAGCAGCCGATTTTTACAGGGGATGGCAACTAATGAAAAACTGTTTTTT
TRBJ1-2 | - | - | TRBV19 | CASSIMNRANYGYTF | TGTGCCAGTAGTATTATGAACAGGGCTAACTATGGCTACACCTTC
TRBJ2-5 | - | - | TRBV10-3 | CAISGNRDQETQYF | TGTGCCATCAGTGGAAACAGGGACCAAGAGACCCAGTACTTC
TRBJ2-5 | TRBD1 | - | TRBV6-5 | CASSTRTGLETQYF | TGTGCCAGCAGTACACGGACAGGGTTAGAGACCCAGTACTTC
TRBJ1-2 | TRBD1 | - | TRBV6-5 | CASSYGTGSLYGYTF | TGTGCCAGCAGTTACGGGACAGGGTCCCTCTATGGCTACACCTTC
TRBJ2-2 | TRBD1 | - | TRBV7-8 | CASSQQGATGELFF | TGTGCCAGCAGCCAACAGGGGGCCACCGGGGAGCTGTTTTTT
TRBJ1-3 | - | - | TRBV30 | CAWSQINTIYF | TGTGCCTGGAGTCAAATAAACACCATATATTTT
TRBJ1-6 | TRBD1 | - | TRBV2 | CASSGQGARTPLHF | TGTGCCAGCAGTGGACAGGGGGCAAGGACACCCCTCCACTTT
TRBJ2-7 | - | - | TRBV7-2 | CASSLRGSTYEQYF | TGTGCCAGCAGCTTAAGGGGCTCGACCTACGAGCAGTACTTC
TRBJ1-1 | - | - | TRBV27 | CASRIGTHNTEAFF | TGTGCCAGCCGAATTGGGACACATAACACTGAAGCTTTCTTT
TRBJ2-3 | - | - | TRBV6-1 | CASSERSTDTQYF | TGTGCCAGCAGTGAACGGAGCACAGATACGCAGTATTTT
TRBJ1-2 | TRBD1 | - | TRBV14 | CASKGQNYGYTF | TGTGCCAGCAAGGGACAGAACTATGGCTACACCTTC
TRBJ1-2 | - | - | TRBV14 | CASSPRWRAYGYTF | TGTGCCAGCAGCCCCCGATGGAGGGCCTATGGCTACACCTTC
TRBJ2-3 | TRBD1 | - | TRBV5-1 | CASSSSDRATDTQYF | TGCGCCAGCAGCTCATCGGACAGGGCCACAGATACGCAGTATTTT
TRBJ2-3 | TRBD1 | - | TRBV14 | CASSQEWVGDRATDTQYF | TGTGCCAGCAGCCAAGAATGGGTCGGGGACAGGGCGACAGATACGCAGTATTTT
TRBJ1-1 | - | - | TRBV10-3 | CAISESKRLSTEAFF | TGTGCCATCAGTGAGTCGAAGAGATTGAGTACTGAAGCTTTCTTT
TRBJ1-3 | TRBD1 | - | TRBV4-1 | CASSQGHAGGQGNTIYF | TGCGCCAGCAGCCAAGGACACGCAGGGGGGCAAGGAAACACCATATATTTT
TRBJ2-7 | - | - | TRBV6-6 | CASSYGASSYEQYF | TGTGCCAGCAGTTACGGAGCCAGTTCCTACGAGCAGTACTTC
TRBJ2-3 | - | - | TRBV2 | CASSLVDTQYF | TGTGCCAGCAGTCTCGTTGATACGCAGTATTTT
TRBJ2-1 | TRBD2 | - | TRBV5-1 | CASSDVSSGGEQFF | TGCGCCAGCAGTGATGTCTCTAGCGGGGGGGAGCAGTTCTTC
TRBJ2-3 | TRBD2 | - | TRBV11-2 | CASSLGLAGVTDTQYF | TGTGCCAGCAGCCTAGGGCTAGCGGGGGTCACAGATACGCAGTATTTT
TRBJ2-7 | TRBD1 | - | TRBV6-1 | CASSHRTGGAYEQYF | TGTGCCAGCAGTCACCGGACAGGGGGTGCCTACGAGCAGTACTTC
TRBJ2-3 | - | - | TRBV30 | CAWSVWSTQDTQYF | TGTGCCTGGAGTGTGTGGAGTACCCAAGATACGCAGTATTTT
TRBJ1-2 | TRBD1 | - | TRBV2 | CASSEDRDGYTF | TGTGCCAGCAGTGAGGACAGGGACGGCTACACCTTC
TRBJ2-5 | - | - | TRBV2 | CASSAAYKGETQYF | TGTGCCAGCAGTGCCGCCTACAAGGGGGAGACCCAGTACTTC
TRBJ2-3 | TRBD2 | - | TRBV4-2 | CASSQDPFERGGGTDTQYF | TGTGCCAGCAGCCAAGATCCTTTCGAGCGGGGGGGCGGGACAGATACGCAGTATTTT
TRBJ2-2 | TRBD2 | - | TRBV11-2 | CASSRRLAGGNTGELFF | TGTGCCAGCAGCCGGCGACTAGCGGGGGGGAACACCGGGGAGCTGTTTTTT
TRBJ1-5 | TRBD1 | - | TRBV2 | CASSVRGPQPQHF | TGTGCCAGCAGTGTCAGGGGGCCTCAGCCCCAGCATTTT
TRBJ2-2 | TRBD2 | - | TRBV4-1 | CASSQAGLAGGRKLPGELFF | TGCGCCAGCAGCCAAGCAGGACTAGCGGGGGGGAGAAAGTTACCCGGGGAGCTGTTTTTT
TRBJ1-1 | TRBD1 | - | TRBV19 | CASSISGTGVAFF | TGTGCCAGTAGTATCTCCGGGACAGGGGTCGCTTTCTTT
TRBJ2-7 | - | - | TRBV4-2 | CASSQGPGFYEQYF | TGTGCCAGCAGCCAAGGACCGGGTTTCTACGAGCAGTACTTC
TRBJ1-1 | TRBD1 | - | TRBV7-6 | CASSLALQGWGEAFF | TGTGCCAGCAGCTTAGCCCTACAGGGGTGGGGTGAAGCTTTCTTT
TRBJ2-3 | - | few | TRBV15 | CATSSLSQGDTQYF | TGTGCCACCAGCAGTCTTTCACAGGGCGATACGCAGTATTTT
TRBJ2-1 | TRBD1 | - | TRBV11-2 | CASSSRSGGPYNEQFF | TGTGCCAGCAGCTCGAGATCAGGGGGCCCCTACAATGAGCAGTTCTTC
TRBJ2-5 | TRBD2 | - | TRBV7-2 | CASSLEFRGVYQETQYF | TGTGCCAGCAGCTTAGAGTTCCGGGGGGTGTACCAAGAGACCCAGTACTTC
TRBJ1-1 | - | - | TRBV5-4 | CASSLGQIRTAPEAFF | TGTGCCAGCAGCTTGGGACAGATAAGAACAGCCCCTGAAGCTTTCTTT
TRBJ1-5 | TRBD1 | - | TRBV6-1 | CASARGPGNQPQHF | TGTGCCAGCGCGAGGGGGCCGGGCAATCAGCCCCAGCATTTT